This T cell receptor (beta chain) stems from a study of blood T cell repertoires in COVID-19. The sample holds a few counts of this clone. Germline V gene sequence: CDR1 SGHTS, CDR2 YDEGEE. Losses at the gene ends were 7 bases for V and 5 bases for J; bases not matched to a gene: 5. CDR3 length: 13 residues. The repertoire was sequenced with immunoSEQ multiplex PCR; TCRdb's copy has only in-frame clones and lacks some. The sample has more than 150,000 clones; about 90% are singletons. The chain has TRBV5-8 and TRBJ2-3; the match to TRBD2 covers 9 bases. The receptor comes from a man aged 65 to 79 with active or convalescent COVID-19. Sample: peripheral blood. CDR3 in amino acids: CASPRRGGDTQYF. The CDR3 nucleotides read TGTGCCAGCCCCCGGCGGGGGGGAGATACGCAGTATTTT.